The 7 T cell receptor beta chains in this list originate from one sample, sequenced in a study of T-cell reconstitution after alpha-beta-depleted transplantation in children. Unique molecular identifiers were used in preparing the TCRbeta library. TCRdb reprocessed the PCR reads via MiXCR and lists one record per CDR3 protein. The repertoire holds fewer than 550,000 distinct CDR3 sequences, 10% to 12% seen once, with 12% to 15% in the top ten. The material was PBMCs, mostly from graft donor cells, obtained 180 days after TCRalphabeta/CD19-depleted stem cell transplant. The receptors shown here come from a female patient aged 2 to 10 who had a stem cell transplant for aplastic anemia, so the T cells may come from the graft donor.

In DNA, the CDR3 is TGTGCCAGCAGCTTAGGGCCGACGCTGGATAACTATGGCTACACCTTC. It yields the protein CASSLGPTLDNYGYTF. This sequence joins TRBV7-2 and TRBJ1-2; D is unresolved. Looked up from germline, CDR1 is SGHTA and CDR2 is FQGNSA. V was pared by 1 base and J by 1 base, with 13 bases between. The CDR3 spans 16 residues.

The gene calls are TRBV10-2 and TRBJ2-7, with D possibly being TRBD2 (5 bases). Germline V gene data show CDR1 as WSHSY and CDR2 as SAAADI. With 8 bases removed from V and 0 bases from J, the gap between germline ends came to 14 bases. This CDR3 has 14 residues. The CDR3 coding sequence is TGCGCCAGCCCTGGAGGCAGCGGCTCCTACGAGCAGTACGTC. Protein: CASPGGSGSYEQYV.

The sample holds a few counts of this clonotype. The chain combines TRBV12-3 or TRBV12-4 with TRBJ2-3; possibly TRBD2 for D (6 bases). V shed 7 bases and J shed 0 bases, with 14 bases lying between them. This CDR3 comprises 15 residues. CDR3 coding DNA: TGTGCCAGCACCATTTGGGGAGGTAGCACAGATACGCAGTATTTT. This codes for CASTIWGGSTDTQYF.

This clonotype was picked up many times. The rearrangement links TRBV20-1 to TRBJ1-5; 9 bases are a match to TRBD1. Losses at the gene ends were 2 bases for V and 0 bases for J; bases not matched to a gene: 11. The CDR3 is 18 amino acids. Germline CDR1 is DFQATT and CDR2 is SNEGSKA (reference sequence). CDR3 sequence: CSARRTPGQGYSNQPQHF. Here the CDR3 DNA reads TGCAGTGCTAGAAGGACGCCGGGACAGGGTTATAGCAATCAGCCCCAGCATTTT.

This chain uses TRBV10-3 with TRBJ2-2, with D perhaps matching TRBD1 or TRBD2 (7 bases each). Germline CDR1 is ENHRY and CDR2 is SYGVKD. This CDR3 region has 21 residues. Trimming stripped 5 bases from V and 3 bases from J, with 31 bases between. CDR3 sequence (DNA): TGTGCCATCAGTACCCCCCGCGGACAGGAAGCTAGCGGACCCTACACCGGGGAGCTGTTTTTT. This sequence encodes CAISTPRGQEASGPYTGELFF.

This clonotype has only a few counts. This chain links TRBV25-1 with TRBJ1-2; D is undetermined. Germline CDR1 MGHDK, CDR2 SYGVNS. V lost 8 bases and J 7 bases, leaving 11 bases between the germline ends. The CDR3 consists of 11 residues. CDR3 DNA: TGTGCCAGCTTAGGGCAGGTTGGCTACACCTTC. Translating gives CASLGQVGYTF.

This clonotype was observed many times. The chain links TRBV14 to TRBJ1-1; D is unclear. The CDR3 totals 12 residues. The V gene's germline CDR1 is SGHDN and CDR2 FVKESK. The V and J ends lost 1 base and 13 bases respectively, with 13 bases between them. CDR3 residues: CASSQGGLRDFF. CDR3 nucleotide sequence: TGTGCCAGCAGCCAAGGTGGACTAAGGGATTTCTTT. Using reference TRBV14 and TRBJ1-1 for the parts outside the CDR3, the full variable domain is EAGVTQFPSHSVIEKGQTVTLRCDPISGHDNLYWYRRVMGKEIKFLLHFVKESKQDESGMPNNRFLAERTGGTYSTLKVQPAELEDSGVYFCASSQGGLRDFFGQGTRLTVV.